These T cell receptor beta chains were read from a single sample in a study of shared clonotypes between healthy human individuals. Sequencing was performed with immunoSEQ multiplex PCR; in TCRdb, only in-frame clones are kept and a portion is missing. The sample shows roughly 2.6 million clones, 90% to 95% of them seen only once. The material sequenced was naive CD4+ T cells sorted from blood. The receptors were gathered from a young man in good health. The CDR3 runs from the conserved cysteine through the conserved F or W. D genes are given only for firm matches. Size is omitted from some rows. Given values are once, few, many or a class for expanded clones.

>-|TRBV5-1|-|TRBJ1-1
CASSLTADQAFF
TGCGCCAGCAGCTTGACAGCTGATCAAGCTTTCTTT
>-|TRBV6-5|TRBD1|TRBJ2-7
CASRTGGYSYEQYF
TGTGCCAGCAGGACAGGGGGATACTCCTACGAGCAGTACTTC
>-|TRBV2|TRBD2|TRBJ2-3
CASSHRGADTQYF
TGTGCCAGCAGCCACCGGGGGGCAGATACGCAGTATTTT
>-|TRBV5-4|TRBD2|TRBJ2-1
CASSPQGGRAKSYNEQFF
TGTGCCAGCAGCCCCCAAGGCGGGAGGGCCAAATCCTACAATGAGCAGTTCTTC
>-|TRBV6-5|-|TRBJ1-6
CASSIEGRGNSPLHF
TGTGCCAGCAGTATAGAGGGAAGGGGTAATTCACCCCTCCACTTT
>-|TRBV30|-|TRBJ2-7
CAWSVLGGPPYEQYF
TGTGCCTGGAGTGTACTCGGGGGGCCACCCTACGAGCAGTACTTC
>few|TRBV30|-|TRBJ1-1
CAWSVVTEAFF
TGTGCCTGGAGTGTCGTGACAGAAGCTTTCTTT
>-|TRBV6-1|-|TRBJ2-2
CASSTTGTGELFF
TGTGCCAGCAGTACCACGGGGACCGGGGAGCTGTTTTTT
>-|TRBV5-1|-|TRBJ2-1
CASSLGQGNPYNEQFF
TGCGCCAGCAGCTTGGGGCAGGGAAACCCCTACAATGAGCAGTTCTTC
>-|TRBV27|TRBD1|TRBJ1-4
CASSLLRTGREKLFF
TGTGCCAGCAGTTTGTTGAGGACAGGGAGGGAAAAACTGTTTTTT
>-|TRBV18|-|TRBJ2-3
CASSPLYSPSTDTQYF
TGTGCCAGCTCACCACTTTATTCTCCTAGCACAGATACGCAGTATTTT
>-|TRBV5-1|-|TRBJ2-7
CASRDSQSYEQYF
TGCGCCAGCAGGGACAGCCAGTCCTACGAGCAGTACTTC
>-|TRBV4-1|TRBD2|TRBJ2-5
CASSQPGLAGGETQYF
TGCGCCAGCAGCCAACCAGGACTAGCGGGGGGAGAGACCCAGTACTTC
>-|TRBV4-3|-|TRBJ1-4
CASSQVGTGVTNEKLFF
TGCGCCAGCAGCCAAGTCGGGACGGGGGTGACTAATGAAAAACTGTTTTTT
>-|TRBV5-6|TRBD2|TRBJ2-7
CASSRGLAGDSEQYF
TGTGCCAGCAGCAGAGGACTAGCGGGAGATTCGGAGCAGTACTTC
>-|TRBV5-1|-|TRBJ2-2
CASSLGAPGELFF
TGCGCCAGCAGCTTAGGGGCGCCCGGGGAGCTGTTTTTT
>-|TRBV6-5|-|TRBJ2-2
CASSYSPPGNTGELFF
TGTGCCAGCAGTTACTCTCCTCCGGGGAACACCGGGGAGCTGTTTTTT
>-|TRBV5-1|-|TRBJ2-3
CASSLELQGGGDTQYF
TGCGCCAGCAGCTTGGAACTTCAAGGGGGTGGAGATACGCAGTATTTT
>-|TRBV6-1|-|TRBJ1-5
CASKAPVNSNQPQHF
TGTGCCAGCAAGGCTCCGGTGAATAGCAATCAGCCCCAGCATTTT
>few|TRBV19|-|TRBJ1-1
CASNGGFTEAFF
TGTGCCAGTAATGGGGGATTCACTGAAGCTTTCTTT
>-|TRBV11-2|-|TRBJ2-7
CASSSRTGQYF
TGTGCCAGCAGCTCAAGGACCGGGCAGTACTTC
>-|TRBV7-9|TRBD1|TRBJ2-6
CASSRTGGKSGANVLTF
TGTGCCAGCAGCCGGACAGGTGGCAAATCTGGGGCCAACGTCCTGACTTTC
>-|TRBV27|TRBD2|TRBJ2-1
CASSSPGLAGGNEQFF
TGTGCCAGCAGTTCACCGGGACTAGCGGGGGGGAATGAGCAGTTCTTC
>-|TRBV5-1|-|TRBJ2-7
CASSYTRGGPNSYEQYF
TGCGCCAGCAGCTATACGCGCGGGGGCCCGAACTCCTACGAGCAGTACTTC
>-|TRBV11-3|-|TRBJ2-3
CASSLTGLTTQYF
TGTGCCAGCAGTCTAACAGGGTTAACTACGCAGTATTTT
>-|TRBV27|-|TRBJ2-7
CASSLRGDYEQYF
TGTGCCAGCAGTTTGCGAGGGGACTACGAGCAGTACTTC
>-|TRBV19|TRBD1|TRBJ1-1
CASSLRDRGTEAFF
TGTGCCAGTAGCCTCCGGGACAGGGGTACTGAAGCTTTCTTT
>-|TRBV30|-|TRBJ2-3
CAWSVTLVDTQYF
TGTGCCTGGAGTGTAACCTTAGTAGATACGCAGTATTTT
>-|TRBV5-1|TRBD1|TRBJ1-6
CASSTTGLENSPLHF
TGCGCCAGCAGCACGACAGGGTTGGAGAATTCACCCCTCCACTTT
>-|TRBV18|-|TRBJ2-7
CASSPQNEQYF
TGTGCCAGCTCACCACAGAACGAGCAGTACTTC
>-|TRBV27|TRBD1|TRBJ1-5
CASSLTGEAYSNQPQHF
TGTGCCAGCAGTTTAACAGGGGAGGCCTATAGCAATCAGCCCCAGCATTTT
>few|TRBV10-3|TRBD1|TRBJ1-5
CAISESSRGNQPQHF
TGTGCCATCAGTGAGTCTAGCAGGGGGAATCAGCCCCAGCATTTT
>-|TRBV7-2|-|TRBJ1-2
CASSLDASYMGYTF
TGTGCCAGCAGCTTAGACGCCAGTTATATGGGCTACACCTTC
>-|TRBV30|-|TRBJ2-5
CAWSVGARETQYF
TGTGCCTGGAGTGTAGGAGCTAGGGAGACCCAGTACTTC
>once|TRBV4-1|-|TRBJ2-7
CASSPGLSRVEQYF
TGCGCCAGCAGCCCGGGGCTCTCCCGGGTCGAGCAGTACTTC
>-|TRBV30|-|TRBJ1-2
CAWSLQGGGYTF
TGTGCCTGGAGTCTACAGGGAGGAGGCTACACCTTC
>-|TRBV18|-|TRBJ2-5
CASSPGEAQETQYF
TGTGCCAGCTCACCAGGTGAAGCACAAGAGACCCAGTACTTC
>-|TRBV18|-|TRBJ1-3
CASSDTLSSGNTIYF
TGTGCCAGCTCAGACACGCTTTCCTCTGGAAACACCATATATTTT
>-|TRBV10-1|TRBD1|TRBJ2-7
CASSEGQGSYEQYF
TGCGCCAGCAGTGAGGGACAGGGAAGCTACGAGCAGTACTTC
>-|TRBV7-9|-|TRBJ2-5
CASSLVQGETQYF
TGTGCCAGCAGCTTAGTACAGGGAGAGACCCAGTACTTC
>-|TRBV6-5|-|TRBJ1-2
CASTPGGYGYTF
TGTGCCAGCACCCCCGGGGGCTATGGCTACACCTTC
>-|TRBV2|TRBD2|TRBJ2-5
CASSEAVAGREETQYF
TGTGCCAGCAGTGAAGCGGTAGCGGGGAGGGAGGAGACCCAGTACTTC
>-|TRBV25-1|-|TRBJ2-1
CASSVGGPSYNEQFF
TGTGCCAGCAGTGTGGGGGGCCCGTCCTACAATGAGCAGTTCTTC
>-|TRBV10-3|TRBD1|TRBJ2-5
CAINGQGAETQYF
TGTGCCATCAACGGACAGGGGGCAGAGACCCAGTACTTC
>-|TRBV7-2|-|TRBJ2-7
CASSPYPGASYEQYF
TGTGCCAGCAGCCCCTATCCAGGCGCTTCCTACGAGCAGTACTTC
>once|TRBV6-6|-|TRBJ2-2
CASRQGLDTGELFF
TGTGCCAGCAGACAGGGTCTCGACACCGGGGAGCTGTTTTTT
>-|TRBV5-1|-|TRBJ2-5
CASSLGSAEETQYF
TGCGCCAGCAGCTTAGGGTCAGCCGAAGAGACCCAGTACTTC
>-|TRBV30|TRBD2|TRBJ2-3
CAWSLGTSVRTDTQYF
TGTGCCTGGAGCCTTGGGACTAGCGTTCGCACAGATACGCAGTATTTT
>few|TRBV30|-|TRBJ1-1
CAWSGAGLTEAFF
TGTGCCTGGAGTGGGGCAGGGCTAACTGAAGCTTTCTTT
>-|TRBV30|TRBD1|TRBJ1-4
CAWTGTANEKLFF
TGTGCCTGGACCGGGACAGCTAATGAAAAACTGTTTTTT
>-|TRBV6-6|-|TRBJ2-2
CASSKDGPDRGELFF
TGTGCCAGCAGTAAGGACGGACCGGATCGAGGGGAGCTGTTTTTT
>-|TRBV5-1|-|TRBJ2-2
CASSLTDANTGELFF
TGCGCCAGCAGCTTGACCGATGCGAACACCGGGGAGCTGTTTTTT
>-|TRBV2|TRBD1|TRBJ1-6
CASSEPGQHNSPLHF
TGTGCCAGCAGTGAACCGGGACAGCATAATTCACCCCTCCACTTT
>-|TRBV9|TRBD2|TRBJ2-5
CASSVVSSGGKETQYF
TGTGCCAGCAGCGTAGTGTCTAGCGGGGGTAAAGAGACCCAGTACTTC